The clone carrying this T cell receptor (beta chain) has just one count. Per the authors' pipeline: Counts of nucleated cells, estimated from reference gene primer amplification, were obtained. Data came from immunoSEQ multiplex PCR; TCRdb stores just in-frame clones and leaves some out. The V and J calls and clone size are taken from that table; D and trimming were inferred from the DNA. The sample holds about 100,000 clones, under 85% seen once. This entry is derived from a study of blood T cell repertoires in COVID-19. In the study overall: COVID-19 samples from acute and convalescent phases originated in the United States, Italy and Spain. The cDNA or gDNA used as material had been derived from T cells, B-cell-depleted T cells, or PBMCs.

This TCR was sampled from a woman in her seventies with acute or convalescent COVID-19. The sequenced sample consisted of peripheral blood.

Here the CDR3 DNA reads TGTGCCAGCAGCTTTATCGGTTCCGACAGGGGCGGCGAGCAGTACTTC. This codes for CASSFIGSDRGGEQYF. J is TRBJ2-7 and V is TRBV11-2; TRBD1 matches 8 bases. The V gene end was trimmed by 3 bases and the J gene end by 6 bases; junction bases not matched to a gene: 13. Germline V gives CDR1 SGHAT, CDR2 FQNNGV. The CDR3 totals 16 residues.